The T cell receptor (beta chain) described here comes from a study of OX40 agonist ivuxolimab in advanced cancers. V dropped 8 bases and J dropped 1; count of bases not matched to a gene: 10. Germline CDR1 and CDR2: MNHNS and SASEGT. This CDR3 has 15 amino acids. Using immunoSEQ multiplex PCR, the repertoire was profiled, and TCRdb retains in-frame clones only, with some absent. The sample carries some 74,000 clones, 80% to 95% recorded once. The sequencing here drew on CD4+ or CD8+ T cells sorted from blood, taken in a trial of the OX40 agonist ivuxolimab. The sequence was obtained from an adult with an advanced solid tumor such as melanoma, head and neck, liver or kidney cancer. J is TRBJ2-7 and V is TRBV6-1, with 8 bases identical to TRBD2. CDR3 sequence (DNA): TGTGCCAGCGCCCGAGGGGCGGGGGGTTCCTACGAGCAGTACTTC. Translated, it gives CASARGAGGSYEQYF.